Sequencing of this T cell receptor beta chain was carried out in a study of shared clonotypes between healthy human individuals. Across the whole study: The donor pool was made up of two women and a few men aged 18 to 49. Study findings and constraints: Clonotype sharing among donors likely depends on sequencing depth. Memory subsets generally showed smaller estimated richness than naive subsets did.

As concerns this clone: The antigen is undetermined.

Terminally differentiated effector memory CD45RA+ cells were excluded by CCR7 positive selection of CD45RO-negative cells. The assay was carried out at the deep level. Measured with immunoSEQ multiplex PCR; TCRdb has only the in-frame clones, and not every one. The data hold some 1,900,000 clones, with about 95% observed a single time. Germline CDR1 reads SGHVS; CDR2 reads FNYEAQ. J was trimmed by 3 bases and V by 5 bases; bases with no gene match: 5. The CDR3 contains 14 residues. Source material: naive CD8+ T cells sorted from blood. The gene calls are TRBV7-6 and TRBJ1-2; 8 bases are a match to TRBD1. The clonotype was recovered from a man aged 18 to 35 in good health. The CDR3 sequence: CASSPDRGYYGYTF. The CDR3 DNA reads TGTGCCAGCAGCCCCGACAGGGGCTACTATGGCTACACCTTC.